This T cell receptor beta chain originates from a study of human T cells and chemical hapten exposure. This clonotype came up many times. Time point: patch test 1, 2 weeks after DPC sensitization. Documented treatment: therapeutic diphenylcyclopropenone sensitization with weekly scalp DPC. MiXCR, applied by TCRdb to the RACE reads, yields one record per CDR3 protein. The data hold about 49,000 distinct CDR3 sequences, with 9.3% observed a single time. The CDR3 contains 14 residues. V lost 6 bases and J 4 bases, leaving 13 bases between the germline ends. CDR1 and CDR2 (germline): MNHNS, SASEGT. The V and J genes are TRBV6-1 and TRBJ1-3, with TRBD1 as a possible D gene (5 bases). Source: whole blood, taken in connection with sensitization to the hapten diphenylcyclopropenone (DPC). This sequence was found in a woman aged 50 to 60 with alopecia areata. Some clones in this sample may be carry-over from other donors' samples. The CDR3 spells CASRGGIYGNTIYF. The CDR3, as DNA: TGTGCCAGCAGGGGGGGGATCTACGGAAACACCATATATTTT.